Listed below are T cell receptor beta chains from one sample, sequenced in a study of beta chain features in type 1 diabetes. Here immunoSEQ multiplex PCR was the method, and the copy in TCRdb shows in-frame clones only, minus some. The sample shows a few hundred thousand clones, 8% to 10% of them seen only once. The specimen sequenced was central memory CD4+ T cells from blood. These receptors all stem from a young man with type 1 diabetes. The CDR3 runs from the conserved cysteine through the conserved F or W. Fields, in order: D gene, clone size, J gene, V gene, CDR3 DNA, CDR3 protein. D genes are given only for firm matches. Clone size is stated in some rows and not others, as once, few, many or a class when expanded.

NA few TRBJ2-5 TRBV7-2 TGTGCCAGCAGCTTAATCCCCGGTGGAGAAACGGACCAGTACTTC CASSLIPGGETDQYF
NA few TRBJ1-2 TRBV6-5 TGTGCCAGCAGTTACGGGGGGGGCTATGGCTACACCTTC CASSYGGGYGYTF
NA NA TRBJ2-7 TRBV5-6 TGTGCCAGCAGCCAAGACTACCGTAACTACGAGCAGTACTTC CASSQDYRNYEQYF
NA NA TRBJ2-3 TRBV9 TGTGCCAGCAGCGTACAGGGTTTGGATACGCAGTATTTT CASSVQGLDTQYF
NA NA TRBJ2-5 TRBV7-2 TGTGCCAGCAGCTGGGGCGGAACCGGGAGCTGGGAGACCCAGTACTTC CASSWGGTGSWETQYF
NA few TRBJ2-7 TRBV29-1 TGCAGCCCCTTTTGGGATCGTGGCAGGGGCCCCCTCAATCACGAGCAGTACTTC CSPFWDRGRGPLNHEQYF
TRBD1 NA TRBJ2-1 TRBV7-9 TGTGCCAGCAGCCCGCGACAGGGGGCCTACAATGAGCAGTTCTTC CASSPRQGAYNEQFF
TRBD1 few TRBJ1-1 TRBV27 TGTGCCAGCAGTCTAGGGACAGGGGGAAGGGCTTTCTTT CASSLGTGGRAFF
NA NA TRBJ2-1 TRBV5-4 TGTGCCAGCAGCTCGGGCTCGGATGAGCAGTTCTTC CASSSGSDEQFF
TRBD1 few TRBJ2-7 TRBV6-1 TGTGCCAGCAGCCCCGGACAGGGACGATCCTACGAGCAGTACTTC CASSPGQGRSYEQYF
NA NA TRBJ1-1 TRBV28 TGTGCCAGCAGCTCTCTCTCCTCAGGGAACACTGAAGCTTTCTTT CASSSLSSGNTEAFF
NA few TRBJ2-5 TRBV7-9 TGTGCCAGCAGCCGAGGACAGCAAGAGACCCAGTACTTC CASSRGQQETQYF
TRBD2 NA TRBJ2-3 TRBV13 TGTGCCAGCAGCTTAAGGTTAGCGGGAGCGGCAGATACGCAGTATTTT CASSLRLAGAADTQYF
NA NA TRBJ2-7 TRBV7-8 TGTGCCAGCAGCCTTAACAGAGTGCGGAGGTACGAGCAGTACTTC CASSLNRVRRYEQYF
NA many TRBJ1-2 TRBV2 TGTGCCAGCAGACAGGGACCGGGCTATGGCTACACCTTC CASRQGPGYGYTF
NA few TRBJ1-2 TRBV28 TGTGCCAGCAGTTTACTTTCTGGCTACACCTTC CASSLLSGYTF
NA many TRBJ2-1 TRBV9 TGTGCCAGCTCGGAGTCGCCTTCCTACAATGAGCAGTTCTTC CASSESPSYNEQFF
NA NA TRBJ2-7 TRBV11-2 TGTGCCAGCAGCTTAGAGGGCGGGTCAACCTACGAGCAGTACTTC CASSLEGGSTYEQYF
TRBD1 NA TRBJ2-7 TRBV11-2 TGTGCCAGCAGCTTTGCTTCCGGGACAGCTTACGAGCAGTACTTC CASSFASGTAYEQYF
NA NA TRBJ2-7 TRBV5-4 TGTGCCAGCAGCCGGACAGCGACCTACGAGCAGTACTTC CASSRTATYEQYF
NA few TRBJ2-7 TRBV7-9 TGTGCCAGCAGCTTGGAAGGACAGATTTACGAGCAGTACTTC CASSLEGQIYEQYF
TRBD2 NA TRBJ2-4 TRBV10-2 TGCGCCAGCAGTGAGACGGGGGGCATTCAGTACTTC CASSETGGIQYF
NA NA TRBJ2-3 TRBV30 TGTGCCTGGAGAGCAGGAATTGCGGCCACAGATACGCAGTATTTT CAWRAGIAATDTQYF
TRBD2 many TRBJ2-3 TRBV5-6 TGTGCCAGCGGAAAGACTAGCGGGATCCTACTATTCACAGATACGCAGTATTTT CASGKTSGILLFTDTQYF
TRBD1 few TRBJ2-7 TRBV9 TGTGCCAGCAGCGCATCAGCCGGGACAGGGGGCCACGAGCAGTACTTC CASSASAGTGGHEQYF
TRBD2 NA TRBJ2-1 TRBV15 TGTGCCACCAGCAGAGATCCAGCGGGAGGGCCGGAGGTGAATGAGCAGTTCTTC CATSRDPAGGPEVNEQFF
NA NA TRBJ1-2 TRBV5-4 TGTGCCAGCAGCTCACCCGACAGAGGCGTCTATGGCTACACCTTC CASSSPDRGVYGYTF
NA many TRBJ1-1 TRBV15 TGTGCCACCAGCAGGCAGGGTCAAGACACTGAAGCTTTCTTT CATSRQGQDTEAFF
TRBD2 NA TRBJ2-2 TRBV6-5 TGTGCCAGCAGCGGGACTAGCGGGACGACCGGGGAGCTGTTTTTT CASSGTSGTTGELFF
TRBD1 many TRBJ2-5 TRBV10-3 TGTGCCATCAGTAGACAGGGGTCAACAGTAGGGGAGACCCAGTACTTC CAISRQGSTVGETQYF
NA NA TRBJ1-1 TRBV6-5 TGTGCCAGCAGTTCTCTTGGGAGCCAGACGAACACTGAAGCTTTCTTT CASSSLGSQTNTEAFF
TRBD1 few TRBJ1-2 TRBV30 TGTGCCTGGAGTGTACAGGGGGCCTACGGCTACACCTTC CAWSVQGAYGYTF
NA NA TRBJ1-4 TRBV4-3 TGCGCCAGCAGCCAACTAAGGGGCCATGATGAAAAACTGTTTTTT CASSQLRGHDEKLFF
NA NA TRBJ2-7 TRBV7-8 TGTGCCAGCAGCTTAACGGACAATTACGAGCAGTACTTC CASSLTDNYEQYF
NA few TRBJ2-7 TRBV27 TGTGCCAGCGGGAGACAGGACCACTACGAGCAGTACTTC CASGRQDHYEQYF
TRBD1 NA TRBJ2-3 TRBV7-9 TGTGCCAGTCCGCCCGGACAGGGACAGTCGGATACGCAGTATTTT CASPPGQGQSDTQYF
TRBD1 NA TRBJ2-2 TRBV5-5 TGTGCCAGCAGCTTGAGGGACAGCTACACCGGGGAGCTGTTTTTT CASSLRDSYTGELFF
NA few TRBJ2-1 TRBV5-1 TGCGCCAGCAGTGGGCCTAGTGGATACAATGAGCAGTTCTTC CASSGPSGYNEQFF
TRBD1 many TRBJ2-5 TRBV29-1 TGCAGCTCAGGGGGCCAAGAGACCCAGTACTTC CSSGGQETQYF
TRBD2 NA TRBJ2-7 TRBV5-5 TGTGCCAGCAGTTCGGATGGGACGGGACTAAACTACGAGCAGTACTTC CASSSDGTGLNYEQYF